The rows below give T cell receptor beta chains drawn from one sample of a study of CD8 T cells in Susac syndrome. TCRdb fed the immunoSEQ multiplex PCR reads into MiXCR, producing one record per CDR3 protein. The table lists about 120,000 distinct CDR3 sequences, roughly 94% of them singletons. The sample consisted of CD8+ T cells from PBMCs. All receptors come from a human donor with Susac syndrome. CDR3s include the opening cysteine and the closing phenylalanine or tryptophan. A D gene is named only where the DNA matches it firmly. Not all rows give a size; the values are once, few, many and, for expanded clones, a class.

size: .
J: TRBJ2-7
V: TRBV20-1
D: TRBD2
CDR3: CSARGLADFPYEQYF
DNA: TGCAGTGCTAGAGGCCTAGCGGACTTCCCCTACGAGCAGTACTTC

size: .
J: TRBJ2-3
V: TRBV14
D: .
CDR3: CASSQWTENTDTQYF
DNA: TGTGCCAGCAGCCAATGGACAGAAAACACAGATACGCAGTATTTT

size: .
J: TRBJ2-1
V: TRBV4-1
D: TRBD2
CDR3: CASWDGGVNEQFF
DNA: TGCGCCAGCTGGGACGGGGGGGTCAATGAGCAGTTCTTC

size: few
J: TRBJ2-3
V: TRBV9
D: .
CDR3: CASSGTSTDTQYF
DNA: TGTGCCAGCAGCGGTACTAGCACAGATACGCAGTATTTT

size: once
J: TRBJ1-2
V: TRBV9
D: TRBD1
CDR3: CASSSWTGNYGYTF
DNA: TGTGCCAGCAGCTCCTGGACAGGGAACTATGGCTACACCTTC

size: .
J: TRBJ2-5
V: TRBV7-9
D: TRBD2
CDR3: CASSHSLAGGNQETQYF
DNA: TGTGCCAGCAGCCACTCTCTGGCGGGGGGGAACCAAGAGACCCAGTACTTC

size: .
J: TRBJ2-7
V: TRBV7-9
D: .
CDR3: CASSLLQVYEQYF
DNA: TGTGCCAGCAGCTTACTACAGGTCTACGAGCAGTACTTC

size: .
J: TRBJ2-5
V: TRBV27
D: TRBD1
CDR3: CASSPTGGDYETQYF
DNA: TGTGCCAGCAGTCCGACAGGGGGCGATTATGAGACCCAGTACTTC

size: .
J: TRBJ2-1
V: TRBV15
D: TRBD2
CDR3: CATSRDIPLSGGSNEQFF
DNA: TGTGCCACCAGCAGAGATATCCCTCTTAGCGGGGGGTCCAATGAGCAGTTCTTC

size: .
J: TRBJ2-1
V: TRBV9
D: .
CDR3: CASSTNGGEQFF
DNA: TGTGCCAGCAGTACAAATGGTGGTGAGCAGTTCTTC

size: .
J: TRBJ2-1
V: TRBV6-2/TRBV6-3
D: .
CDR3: CASSPRGPTYNEQFF
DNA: TGTGCCAGCAGCCCCCGTGGTCCCACGTACAATGAGCAGTTCTTC

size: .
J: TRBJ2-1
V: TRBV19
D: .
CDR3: CASSIDTGTGDNEQFF
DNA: TGTGCCAGTAGTATCGACACCGGGACGGGAGACAATGAGCAGTTCTTC

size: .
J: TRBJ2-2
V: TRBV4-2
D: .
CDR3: CASSQDTGAGELFF
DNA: TGTGCCAGCAGCCAGGATACCGGCGCCGGGGAGCTGTTTTTT

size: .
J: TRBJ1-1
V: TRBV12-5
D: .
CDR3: CASGFLGSPNTEAFF
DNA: TGTGCTAGTGGTTTTCTGGGGTCCCCGAACACTGAAGCTTTCTTT

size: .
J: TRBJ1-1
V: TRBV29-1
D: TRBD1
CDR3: CSVPIPNRGNRAEAFF
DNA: TGCAGCGTCCCCATACCGAACAGGGGCAACAGGGCTGAAGCTTTCTTT

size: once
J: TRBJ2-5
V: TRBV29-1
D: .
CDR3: CSVDREVETQYF
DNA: TGCAGCGTTGACAGGGAGGTCGAGACCCAGTACTTC

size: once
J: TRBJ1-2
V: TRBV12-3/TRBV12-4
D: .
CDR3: CASSFSSTNYGYTF
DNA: TGTGCCAGCAGTTTTTCTTCGACTAACTATGGCTACACCTTC

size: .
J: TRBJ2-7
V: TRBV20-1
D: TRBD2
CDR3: CSALAGGSYEQYF
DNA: TGCAGTGCTTTAGCGGGGGGGTCCTACGAGCAGTACTTC

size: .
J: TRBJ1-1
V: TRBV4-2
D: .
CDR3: CASSQDKWIAEDEAFF
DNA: TGTGCCAGCAGCCAAGATAAGTGGATTGCCGAGGATGAAGCTTTCTTT

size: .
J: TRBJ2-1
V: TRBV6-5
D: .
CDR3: CASRTNNEQFF
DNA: TGTGCCAGCAGGACGAACAATGAGCAGTTCTTC